This is a list of T cell receptor beta chains from one sample in a study of T cell responses to AZD1222 COVID-19 vaccine. Sequenced by immunoSEQ multiplex PCR; TCRdb stores in-frame clones only, minus some. The data contain around 200,000 clones, roughly 93% of them seen just once; the ten biggest clones take up under 1.1%. The sequenced sample was peripheral blood, obtained 28 days after the second dose of the MenACWY control vaccine. Every receptor here comes from an adult who received the MenACWY meningococcal vaccine as a control. Each CDR3 is given with its conserved first and last residue. A D gene is named only where the DNA matches it firmly. Size tells how often a clone was seen (once, few, many) or the class of an expanded clone, and some rows leave it out.

d_call | j_call | v_call | clone_size | cdr3_aa | cdr3_nt
NA | TRBJ1-2 | TRBV18 | NA | CASSRDPGETYGYTF | TGTGCCAGCTCACGAGATCCGGGGGAGACCTATGGCTACACCTTC
TRBD1 | TRBJ1-5 | TRBV27 | few | CASSPGTGVDQPQHF | TGTGCCAGCAGTCCAGGGACAGGGGTGGATCAGCCCCAGCATTTT
TRBD2 | TRBJ2-3 | TRBV3-1/TRBV3-2 | NA | CASSQEIAGGLGDTQYF | TGTGCCAGCAGCCAAGAGATAGCGGGGGGGCTGGGAGATACGCAGTATTTT
TRBD2 | TRBJ2-7 | TRBV2 | NA | CASSEQGEGYEQYF | TGTGCCAGCAGTGAACAAGGGGAGGGCTACGAGCAGTACTTC
TRBD2 | TRBJ2-1 | TRBV5-1 | NA | CASSLTSGANSYNEQFF | TGCGCCAGCAGCTTGACTAGCGGGGCGAACTCCTACAATGAGCAGTTCTTC
TRBD1 | TRBJ2-7 | TRBV6-1 | NA | CASSDPPGTVGGEQYF | TGTGCCAGCAGTGACCCACCCGGGACAGTTGGCGGGGAGCAGTACTTC
TRBD1 | TRBJ1-6 | TRBV9 | NA | CASSGRQGAGSPLHF | TGTGCCAGCAGCGGACGACAGGGCGCGGGTTCACCCCTCCACTTT
NA | TRBJ1-1 | TRBV28 | NA | CASSPSWGNTEAFF | TGTGCCAGCAGTCCCTCTTGGGGGAACACTGAAGCTTTCTTT
NA | TRBJ1-1 | TRBV7-9 | NA | CASSLGTGEAFF | TGTGCCAGCAGCCTAGGGACGGGTGAAGCTTTCTTT
NA | TRBJ1-5 | TRBV28 | NA | CASSTSGGPVGQPQHF | TGTGCCAGCAGTACCTCTGGAGGGCCGGTGGGTCAGCCCCAGCATTTT
TRBD2 | TRBJ2-1 | TRBV11-3 | NA | CASSPGGTSGGPYNEQFF | TGTGCCAGCAGCCCCGGCGGGACTAGCGGGGGGCCCTACAATGAGCAGTTCTTC
NA | TRBJ2-6 | TRBV7-9 | NA | CASSLSASGANVLTF | TGTGCCAGCAGCTTATCAGCTTCTGGGGCCAACGTCCTGACTTTC
TRBD1 | TRBJ1-2 | TRBV3-1/TRBV3-2 | NA | CASSQNTGGDGYTF | TGTGCCAGCAGCCAGAACACAGGGGGTGATGGCTACACCTTC
TRBD1 | TRBJ2-1 | TRBV6-6 | NA | CASSYSTGGHNEQFF | TGTGCCAGCAGTTACTCGACAGGGGGACACAATGAGCAGTTCTTC
NA | TRBJ2-5 | TRBV2 | NA | CASSDPTRGPQETQYF | TGTGCCAGCAGCGACCCCACTAGGGGCCCCCAAGAGACCCAGTACTTC
NA | TRBJ1-6 | TRBV30 | NA | CALTPERLNSPLHF | TGTGCCTTGACACCAGAGAGGCTTAATTCACCCCTCCACTTT
NA | TRBJ1-1 | TRBV9 | NA | CASSVVSLNAEAFF | TGTGCCAGCAGCGTAGTATCTTTGAACGCTGAAGCTTTCTTT
TRBD1 | TRBJ1-1 | TRBV20-1 | NA | CSASYRGRMTEAFF | TGCAGTGCTAGTTACAGGGGGCGAATGACTGAAGCTTTCTTT
NA | TRBJ1-5 | TRBV30 | NA | CAWSLGANQPQHF | TGTGCCTGGAGTCTGGGGGCCAATCAGCCCCAGCATTTT
NA | TRBJ1-6 | TRBV27 | few | CASSRGGSPLHF | TGTGCCAGCAGCAGGGGCGGTTCACCCCTCCACTTT
NA | TRBJ2-1 | TRBV7-9 | NA | CASSLGGQGYNEQFF | TGTGCCAGCAGCCTGGGGGGGCAAGGGTACAATGAGCAGTTCTTC
TRBD1 | TRBJ1-1 | TRBV10-3 | NA | CAISLDRGNTEAFF | TGTGCCATCAGCCTAGACAGGGGAAACACTGAAGCTTTCTTT
NA | TRBJ1-3 | TRBV3-1/TRBV3-2 | NA | CASSPGVRSGNTIYF | TGTGCCAGCAGCCCAGGGGTCAGGTCTGGAAACACCATATATTTT
TRBD1 | TRBJ1-5 | TRBV28 | NA | CASSWGTGGRQPQHF | TGTGCCAGCAGTTGGGGGACAGGGGGCCGGCAGCCCCAGCATTTT
TRBD2 | TRBJ2-1 | TRBV7-3 | NA | CASSLTRTSGENEQFF | TGTGCCAGCAGCTTAACCCGGACTAGCGGGGAAAATGAGCAGTTCTTC
TRBD1 | TRBJ1-5 | TRBV6-2/TRBV6-3 | NA | CASSPTGGAGHF | TGTGCCAGCAGTCCGACAGGGGGAGCTGGTCATTTT
NA | TRBJ2-7 | TRBV4-1 | NA | CASSQDLGGLYF | TGCGCCAGCAGCCAAGATCTCGGGGGTCTGTACTTC
NA | TRBJ2-3 | TRBV27 | NA | CASNEDSTDTQYF | TGTGCCAGCAACGAGGACTCCACAGATACGCAGTATTTT
NA | TRBJ2-1 | TRBV7-3 | few | CASSIRRSSNEQFF | TGTGCCAGCAGCATCCGTAGGTCCAGCAATGAGCAGTTCTTC
NA | TRBJ2-1 | TRBV12-5 | NA | CASGLRGDNEQFF | TGTGCTAGTGGTTTAAGGGGGGACAATGAGCAGTTCTTC
NA | TRBJ2-1 | TRBV9 | NA | CASSVGESSYNEQFF | TGTGCCAGCAGCGTAGGTGAGAGCTCCTACAATGAGCAGTTCTTC
NA | TRBJ1-2 | TRBV19 | NA | CASSLRDGPIYGYTF | TGTGCCAGTAGTCTTAGGGACGGACCTATCTATGGCTACACCTTC
NA | TRBJ1-2 | TRBV6-5 | NA | CASSYSGGGYGYTF | TGTGCCAGCAGTTACTCCGGTGGGGGCTATGGCTACACCTTC
NA | TRBJ2-7 | TRBV2 | few | CASSRLSEQYF | TGTGCCAGCAGTCGGCTAAGCGAGCAGTACTTC
NA | TRBJ1-2 | TRBV5-5 | NA | CASRPLTGISNYGYTF | TGTGCCAGCAGACCCTTAACCGGGATTTCTAACTATGGCTACACCTTC
NA | TRBJ1-4 | TRBV11-1 | NA | CASSLRHTGEKPFF | TGTGCCAGCAGCTTAAGACACACGGGTGAAAAACCGTTTTTT
NA | TRBJ1-1 | TRBV7-2 | NA | CASSLDRQGNTEAFF | TGTGCCAGCAGCTTAGATAGACAAGGGAACACTGAAGCTTTCTTT
NA | TRBJ1-3 | TRBV28 | NA | CASRSLGPSSGNTIYF | TGTGCCAGCAGATCCTTAGGCCCGAGCTCTGGAAACACCATATATTTT
NA | TRBJ1-2 | TRBV7-9 | NA | CASSQTASGGYTF | TGTGCCAGCAGCCAGACAGCGTCAGGAGGCTACACCTTC
NA | TRBJ2-5 | TRBV7-9 | NA | CASSLGLGETQYF | TGTGCCAGCAGCTTAGGCCTTGGAGAGACCCAGTACTTC
NA | TRBJ1-3 | TRBV3-1/TRBV3-2 | once | CASSQAGNTIYF | TGTGCCAGCAGCCAAGCCGGAAACACCATATATTTT
TRBD1 | TRBJ2-7 | TRBV30 | NA | CIVTGGNTYEQYF | TGTATCGTAACAGGGGGTAACACCTACGAGCAGTACTTC
TRBD1 | TRBJ1-1 | TRBV10-3 | NA | CAISDQGDTEAFF | TGTGCCATCAGTGATCAGGGGGACACTGAAGCTTTCTTT
TRBD1 | TRBJ1-6 | TRBV6-5 | NA | CASSQQGVDNSPLHF | TGTGCCAGCAGTCAACAGGGGGTGGATAATTCACCCCTCCACTTT
NA | TRBJ2-1 | TRBV11-1 | NA | CASSLVSGLSYNEQFF | TGTGCCAGCAGCTTAGTGTCAGGCCTTTCCTACAATGAGCAGTTCTTC
NA | TRBJ2-7 | TRBV29-1 | NA | CSAGTHEQYF | TGCAGTGCCGGGACCCACGAGCAGTACTTC
NA | TRBJ1-4 | TRBV30 | NA | CAWNQGTIGKLFF | TGTGCCTGGAATCAGGGGACGATAGGAAAACTGTTTTTT
TRBD1 | TRBJ1-1 | TRBV5-1 | NA | CASSLDRANTEAFF | TGCGCCAGCAGCCTGGACAGGGCCAACACTGAAGCTTTCTTT
TRBD1 | TRBJ1-3 | TRBV28 | NA | CASSLRQGVVSGNTIYF | TGTGCCAGCAGCCTGAGACAGGGTGTAGTTTCTGGAAACACCATATATTTT
NA | TRBJ2-3 | TRBV7-2 | NA | CASSLDKRTRAIPTQYF | TGTGCCAGCAGCTTAGATAAGAGGACTCGCGCTATCCCCACGCAGTATTTT
NA | TRBJ1-1 | TRBV3-1/TRBV3-2 | NA | CASSPMTGNTEAFF | TGTGCCAGCAGCCCCATGACAGGGAACACTGAAGCTTTCTTT
TRBD1 | TRBJ1-5 | TRBV6-5 | NA | CASSPDRGRQPQHF | TGTGCCAGCAGTCCAGACAGGGGGCGTCAGCCCCAGCATTTT
NA | TRBJ2-7 | TRBV15 | NA | CATSRAPGSFDYEQYF | TGTGCCACCAGCAGAGCCCCAGGCAGTTTCGATTACGAGCAGTACTTC
TRBD1 | TRBJ2-7 | TRBV6-2/TRBV6-3 | NA | CASSYLDRGPYEQYF | TGTGCCAGCAGTTACCTGGACAGGGGGCCCTACGAGCAGTACTTC